One and the same sample provided the 27 T cell receptor beta chains below, sequenced in a study of blood T cell repertoires in COVID-19 (TCRdb year 2020). Receptor libraries were prepared by the immunoSEQ multiplex PCR assay. What TCRdb holds here is the immuneACCESS table cut down to in-frame rearrangements. Part of the clones is not present; checked against another copy, under half of the missing clones reflect an unresolved V gene, and the others are unexplained. This sample lists over 110,000 clones; approximately 86% were detected once. 1.5% to 2% of the sample rests with the top ten. Specimen: peripheral blood. The receptors stem from a man between 65 and 85 years old with acute or convalescent COVID-19.

The rearrangement joins TRBV28 to TRBJ1-2; 9 bases are shared with TRBD1. Germline trimming cut 4 bases from V and 4 bases from J; bases unmatched to any gene: 7. Germline CDR1 reads MDHEN; CDR2 reads SYDVKM. This CDR3 region has 15 residues. The CDR3 protein is CASSSPWTGAYGYTF. The CDR3 bases are TGTGCCAGCAGTTCCCCATGGACAGGGGCCTATGGCTACACCTTC.

This clone was detected once. In the same sample, other DNA sequences code for this CDR3. The V gene is TRBV6-5, the J gene TRBJ1-2; weak D call: TRBD1 (6 bases). The CDR3 spans 12 residues. V lost 5 bases and J lost 5, with 9 bases in between. In germline, CDR1 is MNHEY, CDR2 SVGAGI. Written as DNA, the CDR3 is TGTGCCAGCAGTCCCCAGGGGTATGGCTACACCTTC. This gives the protein CASSPQGYGYTF.

The table lists this clone with a count of one. The rearrangement links TRBV14 to TRBJ2-7; TRBD1 matches 7 bases. V shed 0 bases, J shed 3 bases, and the junction held 5 bases outside the gene matches. This CDR3 is built from 15 residues. CDR1 is SGHDN, CDR2 FVKESK, per germline. The CDR3 DNA is TGTGCCAGCAGCCAAGAAGGCAGGGGGTACTACGAGCAGTACTTC. Its protein product is CASSQEGRGYYEQYF.

This sequence joins TRBV12-3 or TRBV12-4 and TRBJ1-5; D might be TRBD1 (6 bases). The CDR3 is made up of 13 amino acids. The ends were cut back, 6 bases at V and 5 bases at J, with 11 bases in the middle. CDR3 nucleotide sequence: TGTGCCAGCAGACAGGGTGGTGATCAGCCCCAGCATTTT. Its translation: CASRQGGDQPQHF.

The V call is TRBV7-6, the J call TRBJ2-2; D remains unclear. Trimming took off 7 bases at V and 3 bases at J, with 15 bases between the two ends. Germline CDR1 and CDR2: SGHVS and FNYEAQ. The CDR3 sequence is 15 residues long. CDR3 DNA: TGTGCCAGCACCCCATCCAGGCACTACACCGGGGAGCTGTTTTTT. As protein: CASTPSRHYTGELFF. Together with reference TRBV7-6 and TRBJ2-2, the CDR3 gives the full variable domain: GAGVSQSPRYKVTKRGQDVALRCDPISGHVSLYWYRQALGQGPEFLTYFNYEAQQDKSGLPNDRFSAERPEGSISTLTIQRTEQRDSAMYRCASTPSRHYTGELFFGEGSRLTVL.

Only one count was recorded for this clone. V and J are TRBV7-2 and TRBJ2-1; 7 bases are a match to TRBD1. The CDR3 runs 15 residues. V gave up 6 bases and J gave up 13 bases; unmatched junction bases: 18. The germline CDR1 and CDR2 sequences are SGHTA and FQGNSA. The CDR3 DNA is TGTGCCAGCAGTCTTGGGACAGTACTTGGGGCTCACCAGTTCTTC. Residues: CASSLGTVLGAHQFF. Using reference TRBV7-2 and TRBJ2-1 for the parts outside the CDR3, the full variable domain is GAGVSQSPSNKVTEKGKDVELRCDPISGHTALYWYRQSLGQGLEFLIYFQGNSAPDKSGLPSDRFSAERTGGSVSTLTIQRTQQEDSAVYLCASSLGTVLGAHQFFGPGTRLTVL.

The rearrangement joins TRBV18 to TRBJ2-7; D perhaps matches TRBD1 (6 bases). CDR1 and CDR2 from the germline V gene are KGHSH and LQKENI. Trimming left V 0 bases short and J 9 bases short, with 24 bases between. CDR3 size: 17 residues. CDR3 sequence: CASSPPQGQSTSTRQYF. In nucleotides, the CDR3 is TGTGCCAGCTCACCACCCCAAGGACAGAGCACAAGTACGAGGCAGTACTTC.

This chain connects TRBV7-3 to TRBJ1-1; a possible D gene is TRBD1 (5 bases). The CDR3 is made up of 14 amino acids. The germline gives CDR1 SGHTA, CDR2 FQGTGA. V was shortened by 6 bases and J by 0 bases, with 11 bases between the two germline ends. CDR3 residues: CASRLAGLNTEAFF. The CDR3 bases are TGTGCCAGCAGACTAGCAGGGTTGAACACTGAAGCTTTCTTT.

V and J are TRBV2 and TRBJ2-1; TRBD2 might be the D (5 bases). The CDR3 extends over 14 amino acids. Germline CDR1 and CDR2: SNHLY and FYNNEI. Trimming cost V 3 bases and J 7 bases, with 13 bases left between them. The CDR3 coding sequence is TGTGCCAGCAGTGAGAGTAGCGTAATAAATGAGCAGTTCTTC. Its translation: CASSESSVINEQFF.

The rearrangement links TRBV9 to TRBJ2-5; TRBD1 matches 8 bases. CDR1 and CDR2 from the germline V gene are SGDLS and YYNGEE. The CDR3 totals 15 residues. V shed 3 bases, J shed 4 bases, and the junction held 8 bases outside the gene matches. CDR3 nucleotides: TGTGCCAGCAGCGCTATAGGACAGGGAGGAGAGACCCAGTACTTC. It yields the protein CASSAIGQGGETQYF.

This clone was observed a few times. This sequence joins TRBV4-2 and TRBJ1-6; D possibly corresponds to TRBD1 (5 bases). This CDR3 spans 17 amino acids. Germline V gene sequence: CDR1 LGHNA, CDR2 YNFKEQ. Trimming left V 5 bases short and J 8 bases short, with 22 bases between. This CDR3 is CASSALLGGDGYSPLHF. CDR3 in DNA: TGTGCCAGCAGCGCCCTCCTCGGAGGGGACGGATATTCACCCCTCCACTTT.

This clone was counted between two and nine times. V and J are TRBV24-1 and TRBJ2-2; TRBD2 agrees at 11 bases. The V and J ends lost 8 bases and 4 bases, in that order; junction bases with no gene match: 5. Germline V lookup: CDR1 KGHDR, CDR2 SFDVKD. The CDR3 is 15 amino acids. Here the CDR3 reads CATNSGRAGTGELFF. In nucleotides, the CDR3 is TGTGCCACCAATAGCGGGAGGGCCGGCACCGGGGAGCTGTTTTTT.

The rearrangement uses TRBV28 and TRBJ1-4, with D perhaps TRBD1 (5 bases). The germline gives CDR1 MDHEN, CDR2 SYDVKM. The CDR3 covers 13 residues. Trimming took off 11 bases at V and 9 bases at J, with 19 bases between the two ends. The CDR3, as DNA: TGTGCCTCAAGACAGAACCTAATGAAAAAACTGTTTTTT. Encoded protein: CASRQNLMKKLFF.

The V and J genes are TRBV28 and TRBJ1-2; no clear D. Per the germline V gene, CDR1 is MDHEN and CDR2 is SYDVKM. CDR3 length equals 15 residues. Trimming removed 3 bases from V and 0 bases from J, with 11 bases in between. DNA for the CDR3: TGTGCCAGCAGTTTGGTAAGGAGACCTAACTATGGCTACACCTTC. Its protein is CASSLVRRPNYGYTF.

V and J are TRBV13 and TRBJ1-4, with D hard to call. There are 16 residues in the CDR3. CDR1 PRHDT and CDR2 FYEKMQ come from the germline V gene (reference sequence). V lost 5 bases and J lost 0, with 13 bases in between. The CDR3 coding sequence is TGTGCCAGCAGCGTACGCGTGGTAGCAACTAATGAAAAACTGTTTTTT. Translated: CASSVRVVATNEKLFF.

The V gene is TRBV7-3, the J gene TRBJ2-5, with 8 bases lining up with TRBD1. After removal of 5 bases from V and 4 bases from J, the junction contained 12 bases not matched to a gene. The CDR3 runs to 16 residues. Germline V lookup: CDR1 SGHTA, CDR2 FQGTGA. The CDR3 here is CASSRGQAIGGETQYF. DNA for the CDR3: TGTGCCAGCAGCCGGGGACAGGCCATTGGGGGAGAGACCCAGTACTTC.

The V call is TRBV19, the J call TRBJ2-1; TRBD1 matches 7 bases. The CDR3 contains 15 residues. V shed 1 base and J 3 bases; nucleotides not matched to a gene: 3. Germline CDR1 and CDR2: LNHDA and SQIVND (reference sequence). The DNA for the CDR3 is TGTGCCAGTAGTATAGCCTGGGACAGCTACAATGAGCAGTTCTTC. It yields the protein CASSIAWDSYNEQFF.

The chain combines TRBV5-1 with TRBJ2-3; D is perhaps TRBD2 (5 bases). In germline, CDR1 is SGHRS, CDR2 YFSETQ. The length of the CDR3 is 13 residues. Deletions cut 7 bases from V and 1 base from J, with 10 bases between. The CDR3 bases are TGCGCCAGCGGGAGCCCCGGCACAGATACGCAGTATTTT. This gives the protein CASGSPGTDTQYF.

The J gene is TRBJ2-7, the V gene TRBV5-1; 7 nucleotides line up with TRBD1. This CDR3 is built from 13 residues. Germline values: CDR1 SGHRS, CDR2 YFSETQ. V dropped 4 bases and J dropped 7; count of bases not matched to a gene: 8. This chain's CDR3 is CASSMTGTREQYF. In nucleotides, the CDR3 is TGCGCCAGCAGCATGACAGGGACGAGAGAGCAGTACTTC.

This clone was seen a handful of times. The chain uses TRBV5-5 and TRBJ1-6; D remains ambiguous. CDR1 is SGHKS and CDR2 is YYEKEE in the germline V gene (reference sequence). V was shortened by 6 bases and J by 8 bases, with 12 bases between the two germline ends. The CDR3 is 13 amino acids. CDR3 protein: CASTEALDSPLHF. CDR3 coding DNA: TGTGCCAGCACCGAGGCCTTGGATTCACCCCTCCACTTT.

This clone has more than one count but fewer than ten. The chain combines TRBV4-1 with TRBJ1-6; maybe TRBD1 (6 bases). This CDR3 is 16 amino acids long. In germline, CDR1 is MGHRA, CDR2 YSYEKL. V was clipped by 1 base and J by 7 bases, with 14 bases between them. CDR3 region: CASSQGWDTANSPLHF. The CDR3 DNA reads as TGCGCCAGCAGCCAAGGTTGGGACACAGCAAATTCACCCCTCCACTTT.

V is TRBV5-4 and J is TRBJ2-7, with a weak D call TRBD2 (5 bases). The CDR3 extends over 14 amino acids. V shed 4 bases and J shed 0 bases, with 11 bases lying between them. Germline-derived CDR1 and CDR2 are SGHNT and YYREEE (reference sequence). CDR3 bases: TGTGCCAGCAGCGAGGACTTTATCTCCTACGAGCAGTACTTC. This sequence encodes CASSEDFISYEQYF.

The chain recombines TRBV7-8 with TRBJ1-1; TRBD1 agrees at 7 bases. The J segment lost 4 bases and the V segment lost 6 bases, leaving 11 bases of the junction unmatched. CDR1 is SGHVS, CDR2 FQNEAQ, per germline. The CDR3 length is 15 residues. CDR3 bases: TGTGCCAGCAGTTCCTTTACGACAGGGCTCACTGAAGCTTTCTTT. Its protein product is CASSSFTTGLTEAFF.

This chain connects TRBV7-9 to TRBJ2-5; possibly TRBD1 for D (6 bases). V was cut by 5 bases and J by 5 bases, with 15 bases left in between. The CDR3 length is 14 residues. Germline CDR1 is SEHNR and CDR2 is FQNEAQ (reference sequence). The CDR3 region is CASSLGMGAETQYF. The CDR3, as DNA: TGTGCCAGCAGCCTAGGTATGGGGGCGGAGACCCAGTACTTC.

The V call is TRBV5-4, the J call TRBJ2-7; D is perhaps TRBD1 (6 bases). The V end was cut by 2 bases, the J end by 13 bases, with 19 bases between. CDR1 is SGHNT, CDR2 YYREEE, per germline (reference sequence). The CDR3 has 13 residues. The CDR3 loop reads CASSFVGGLTPYF. The CDR3 DNA reads TGTGCCAGCAGCTTCGTTGGGGGCCTCACACCCTACTTC.

The chain links TRBV27 to TRBJ2-1; 7 bases match TRBD1. The V segment lost 6 bases and the J segment 0 bases; nucleotides outside the gene matches: 5. Looked up from germline, CDR1 is MNHEY and CDR2 is SMNVEV (reference sequence). The CDR3 runs 15 residues. The CDR3 DNA sequence: TGTGCCAGCAGAGAGACAGGGAGCTCCTACAATGAGCAGTTCTTC. Amino acid sequence: CASRETGSSYNEQFF.

This chain connects TRBV5-1 to TRBJ2-7, with unresolved D. The CDR3 runs 15 residues. Germline V gene lookup returns CDR1 SGHRS and CDR2 YFSETQ. Trimming took off 0 bases at V and 3 bases at J, with 13 bases between the two ends. The CDR3 protein is CASSLDSNALYEQYF. DNA for the CDR3: TGCGCCAGCAGCTTGGACTCCAACGCCCTCTACGAGCAGTACTTC.